This T cell receptor (beta chain) emerged from a study of cytomegalovirus exposure and HLA in healthy donors. Findings of the study overall: Researchers catalogued under 200 TCR beta chains as cytomegalovirus-associated. There were some public TCRs occurring in many donors, but most TCR sequences were rare. As was reported, the classifier diagnosed cytomegalovirus status with high specificity and sensitivity.

Trimming stripped 3 bases from V and 6 bases from J, with 7 bases between. The germline CDR1 and CDR2 sequences are SGHTA and FQGTGA. The CDR3 runs to 12 residues. The data were produced by immunoSEQ multiplex PCR, yet TCRdb's version contains in-frame clones alone and is incomplete. The sample lists 150,000 to 200,000 clones; 86% were seen once. In its sample, this clone was seen once. As yet, its antigen is unknown. This chain links TRBV7-3 with TRBJ2-3; unclear D gene. This TCR came from a woman between 18 and 29 years old in good health and CMV-seronegative. The source material was PBMCs. CDR3 protein: CASSFYADTQYF. CDR3 sequence (DNA): TGTGCCAGCAGCTTTTACGCGGATACGCAGTATTTT. Drawing the rest from reference TRBV7-3 and TRBJ2-3, the complete variable domain is GAGVSQTPSNKVTEKGKYVELRCDPISGHTALYWYRQSLGQGPEFLIYFQGTGAADDSGLPNDRFFAVRPEGSVSTLKIQRTERGDSAVYLCASSFYADTQYFGPGTRLTVL.